This T cell receptor (beta chain) appears in the sequencing data of a study of blood T cell repertoires in COVID-19. Study summary: Both acute and convalescent COVID-19 samples were obtained from the United States, Italy and Spain. T cells, B-cell-depleted T cells, or PBMCs supplied cDNA or gDNA.

After removal of 5 bases from V and 0 bases from J, the junction contained 0 bases not matched to a gene. The germline CDR1 and CDR2 sequences are SGHTA and FQGNSA. The CDR3 consists of 13 residues. As originally analysed: Quantification of nucleated cells was approximated via reference gene primer amplification. The protocol was immunoSEQ multiplex PCR, while the TCRdb copy is restricted to in-frame clones and leaves out a portion. V and J calls and clone size are those listed in that table; D and trimming were worked out from the DNA. The sample records around 110,000 clones, roughly two thirds being singletons.

The genes are TRBV7-2 and TRBJ1-2, with TRBD1 identical over 7 bases. Sequenced sample: peripheral blood. The source is a human donor with acute or convalescent COVID-19. The donor label of this sample is uncertain. The CDR3 spells CASSGQANYGYTF. The CDR3, as DNA: TGTGCCAGCAGCGGACAGGCTAACTATGGCTACACCTTC. Based on the CDR3 plus reference TRBV7-2 and TRBJ1-2, the full variable domain is GAGVSQSPSNKVTEKGKDVELRCDPISGHTALYWYRQSLGQGLEFLIYFQGNSAPDKSGLPSDRFSAERTGGSVSTLTIQRTQQEDSAVYLCASSGQANYGYTFGSGTRLTVV.